These T cell receptor beta chains were read from a single sample in a study of CD8+ T cells in alopecia areata. Sequencing used immunoSEQ multiplex PCR; TCRdb keeps in-frame clones, though not all of them. This table holds over 150,000 clones, less than 80% found once. This material consisted of CD4+ T cells sorted from blood, taken at week 24, from a patient treated with tofacitinib. All receptors derive from a human donor with alopecia areata. CDR3s include the opening cysteine and the closing phenylalanine or tryptophan. The order of the fields is clone size, D gene, J gene, V gene, CDR3 protein, CDR3 DNA. D genes are given only for firm matches. The listing skips clone size in some rows; elsewhere it reads once, few, many or a size class.

clone_size: -; d_call: TRBD2; j_call: TRBJ2-1; v_call: TRBV7-8; cdr3_aa: CASSRPGLAGLNEQFF; cdr3_nt: TGTGCCAGCAGCAGGCCGGGACTAGCGGGACTCAATGAGCAGTTCTTC
clone_size: -; d_call: TRBD1; j_call: TRBJ1-5; v_call: TRBV5-1; cdr3_aa: CASSETGVGNQPQHF; cdr3_nt: TGCGCCAGCAGCGAAACAGGGGTGGGCAATCAGCCCCAGCATTTT
clone_size: -; d_call: -; j_call: TRBJ2-3; v_call: TRBV2; cdr3_aa: CASTYTDTQYF; cdr3_nt: TGTGCCAGCACCTACACAGATACGCAGTATTTT
clone_size: few; d_call: -; j_call: TRBJ2-2; v_call: TRBV29-1; cdr3_aa: CSVAGQQGSGELFF; cdr3_nt: TGCAGCGTAGCGGGACAGCAGGGGTCCGGGGAGCTGTTTTTT
clone_size: -; d_call: -; j_call: TRBJ1-5; v_call: TRBV7-2; cdr3_aa: CASSPDSSNQPQHF; cdr3_nt: TGTGCCAGCAGCCCAGACAGCTCCAATCAGCCCCAGCATTTT
clone_size: -; d_call: -; j_call: TRBJ2-7; v_call: TRBV18; cdr3_aa: CASSPGTTYEQYF; cdr3_nt: TGTGCCAGCTCACCCGGGACCACCTACGAGCAGTACTTC
clone_size: -; d_call: -; j_call: TRBJ1-1; v_call: TRBV18; cdr3_aa: CASSPPSARTEAFF; cdr3_nt: TGTGCCAGCTCACCACCCAGTGCGAGGACTGAAGCTTTCTTT
clone_size: -; d_call: -; j_call: TRBJ1-1; v_call: TRBV30; cdr3_aa: CAWSPGGYPEAFF; cdr3_nt: TGTGCCTGGAGCCCGGGGGGATACCCTGAAGCTTTCTTT
clone_size: once; d_call: -; j_call: TRBJ2-7; v_call: TRBV29-1; cdr3_aa: CSVGEAFNEQYF; cdr3_nt: TGCAGCGTTGGGGAGGCGTTCAACGAGCAGTACTTC
clone_size: few; d_call: TRBD1; j_call: TRBJ2-7; v_call: TRBV6-5; cdr3_aa: CASSRQGRSYEQYF; cdr3_nt: TGTGCCAGCAGTCGACAGGGGAGAAGCTACGAGCAGTACTTC
clone_size: -; d_call: TRBD1; j_call: TRBJ1-4; v_call: TRBV11-2; cdr3_aa: CASSLGTGPNEKLFF; cdr3_nt: TGTGCCAGCAGCCTCGGGACAGGGCCTAATGAAAAACTGTTTTTT
clone_size: -; d_call: -; j_call: TRBJ2-5; v_call: TRBV4-1; cdr3_aa: CASSLPTETQYF; cdr3_nt: TGCGCCAGCAGCCTTCCTACTGAGACCCAGTACTTC
clone_size: -; d_call: -; j_call: TRBJ2-2; v_call: TRBV9; cdr3_aa: CASSLHTGELFF; cdr3_nt: TGTGCCAGCAGCCTTCACACCGGGGAGCTGTTTTTT
clone_size: -; d_call: -; j_call: TRBJ2-7; v_call: TRBV6-5; cdr3_aa: CASSPNFSYEQYF; cdr3_nt: TGTGCCAGCAGCCCGAATTTCAGCTACGAGCAGTACTTC
clone_size: -; d_call: -; j_call: TRBJ1-1; v_call: TRBV13; cdr3_aa: CASSLKMNTEAFF; cdr3_nt: TGTGCCAGCAGCTTAAAGATGAACACTGAAGCTTTCTTT
clone_size: -; d_call: -; j_call: TRBJ2-7; v_call: TRBV6-1; cdr3_aa: CASTWTGSNYEQYF; cdr3_nt: TGTGCCAGCACATGGACCGGGAGCAACTACGAGCAGTACTTC
clone_size: few; d_call: -; j_call: TRBJ1-3; v_call: TRBV30; cdr3_aa: CAWSVQQLSGNTIYF; cdr3_nt: TGTGCCTGGAGTGTACAACAACTCTCTGGAAACACCATATATTTT
clone_size: few; d_call: -; j_call: TRBJ2-2; v_call: TRBV27; cdr3_aa: CASSSDGRNTGELFF; cdr3_nt: TGTGCCAGCAGTTCGGACGGACGGAACACCGGGGAGCTGTTTTTT
clone_size: -; d_call: TRBD1; j_call: TRBJ2-7; v_call: TRBV7-2; cdr3_aa: CASSLAQGASEQYF; cdr3_nt: TGTGCCAGCAGCTTAGCGCAGGGGGCTTCCGAGCAGTACTTC
clone_size: -; d_call: -; j_call: TRBJ1-5; v_call: TRBV6-1; cdr3_aa: CASSDRVPQHF; cdr3_nt: TGTGCCAGCAGTGACAGGGTTCCCCAGCATTTT
clone_size: -; d_call: -; j_call: TRBJ2-1; v_call: TRBV7-2; cdr3_aa: CATGVWDGNEQFF; cdr3_nt: TGTGCCACCGGGGTTTGGGACGGCAATGAGCAGTTCTTC
clone_size: few; d_call: -; j_call: TRBJ2-1; v_call: TRBV5-1; cdr3_aa: CASSLKPRDSYNEQFF; cdr3_nt: TGCGCCAGCAGCTTGAAGCCCCGGGACTCCTACAATGAGCAGTTCTTC
clone_size: -; d_call: -; j_call: TRBJ1-1; v_call: TRBV4-1; cdr3_aa: CASSQQPRVGNTEAFF; cdr3_nt: TGCGCCAGCAGCCAACAGCCCAGGGTTGGGAACACTGAAGCTTTCTTT
clone_size: -; d_call: -; j_call: TRBJ1-5; v_call: TRBV30; cdr3_aa: CAWSVRGDQPQHF; cdr3_nt: TGTGCCTGGAGTGTACGGGGGGATCAGCCCCAGCATTTT
clone_size: -; d_call: TRBD1; j_call: TRBJ1-1; v_call: TRBV6-1; cdr3_aa: CASSATGGNTEAFF; cdr3_nt: TGTGCCAGCAGCGCGACAGGGGGGAACACTGAAGCTTTCTTT
clone_size: few; d_call: -; j_call: TRBJ2-1; v_call: TRBV5-1; cdr3_aa: CASSLEVASGVYEQFF; cdr3_nt: TGCGCCAGCAGCTTGGAGGTAGCCTCGGGGGTCTATGAGCAGTTCTTC
clone_size: once; d_call: TRBD1; j_call: TRBJ1-1; v_call: TRBV29-1; cdr3_aa: CSVGRRDREAFF; cdr3_nt: TGCAGCGTTGGGCGTCGGGACAGGGAAGCTTTCTTT
clone_size: -; d_call: TRBD1; j_call: TRBJ2-7; v_call: TRBV2; cdr3_aa: CASSQYGTAYEQYF; cdr3_nt: TGTGCCAGCAGTCAGTACGGGACAGCATACGAGCAGTACTTC
clone_size: few; d_call: -; j_call: TRBJ1-2; v_call: TRBV6-1; cdr3_aa: CASSLGPDYGYTF; cdr3_nt: TGTGCCAGCAGTCTAGGACCGGACTATGGCTACACCTTC
clone_size: few; d_call: -; j_call: TRBJ1-2; v_call: TRBV5-1; cdr3_aa: CASSLSGRAGGGYTF; cdr3_nt: TGCGCCAGCAGCTTGTCCGGAAGGGCGGGAGGCGGCTACACCTTC
clone_size: -; d_call: -; j_call: TRBJ2-5; v_call: TRBV29-1; cdr3_aa: CSVEGQQETQYF; cdr3_nt: TGCAGCGTTGAGGGACAACAAGAGACCCAGTACTTC
clone_size: once; d_call: TRBD2; j_call: TRBJ2-3; v_call: TRBV2; cdr3_aa: CASSAGGGPLTDTQYF; cdr3_nt: TGTGCCAGCAGTGCCGGGGGGGGCCCGTTGACAGATACGCAGTATTTT
clone_size: -; d_call: -; j_call: TRBJ2-1; v_call: TRBV2; cdr3_aa: CASSRTTKRFF; cdr3_nt: TGTGCCAGCAGTAGAACTACAAAACGGTTCTTC
clone_size: -; d_call: -; j_call: TRBJ2-7; v_call: TRBV29-1; cdr3_aa: CSVVTSPVYEQYF; cdr3_nt: TGCAGCGTTGTGACCAGCCCCGTCTACGAGCAGTACTTC
clone_size: -; d_call: -; j_call: TRBJ2-2; v_call: TRBV2; cdr3_aa: CASSEIGQPTGELFF; cdr3_nt: TGTGCCAGCAGTGAAATTGGACAGCCCACCGGGGAGCTGTTTTTT
clone_size: -; d_call: -; j_call: TRBJ1-1; v_call: TRBV29-1; cdr3_aa: CSVRGAMNTEAFF; cdr3_nt: TGCAGCGTTAGGGGGGCCATGAACACTGAAGCTTTCTTT
clone_size: -; d_call: -; j_call: TRBJ2-6; v_call: TRBV27; cdr3_aa: CASRALLTPAGANVLTF; cdr3_nt: TGTGCCAGCAGGGCCCTGCTAACACCTGCTGGGGCCAACGTCCTGACTTTC
clone_size: -; d_call: -; j_call: TRBJ1-5; v_call: TRBV10-3; cdr3_aa: CAISGGGGNQPQHF; cdr3_nt: TGTGCCATCAGTGGTGGGGGAGGTAATCAGCCCCAGCATTTT
clone_size: -; d_call: -; j_call: TRBJ1-5; v_call: TRBV5-6; cdr3_aa: CASSLGAGGQPQHF; cdr3_nt: TGTGCCAGCAGCTTAGGTGCGGGCGGCCAGCCCCAGCATTTT
clone_size: -; d_call: TRBD1; j_call: TRBJ2-1; v_call: TRBV5-4; cdr3_aa: CASSQTGGVDNEQFF; cdr3_nt: TGTGCCAGCAGTCAAACAGGGGGAGTCGACAATGAGCAGTTCTTC
clone_size: -; d_call: -; j_call: TRBJ2-3; v_call: TRBV7-9; cdr3_aa: CASKQGRGTDTQYF; cdr3_nt: TGTGCCAGCAAACAGGGTCGGGGCACAGATACGCAGTATTTT
clone_size: once; d_call: TRBD1; j_call: TRBJ1-2; v_call: TRBV4-2; cdr3_aa: CASSYETGDYGYTF; cdr3_nt: TGTGCCAGCAGCTACGAGACAGGGGACTATGGCTACACCTTC
clone_size: once; d_call: -; j_call: TRBJ1-2; v_call: TRBV6-5; cdr3_aa: CASSNNRVGYTF; cdr3_nt: TGTGCCAGCAGCAACAACAGGGTTGGCTACACCTTC
clone_size: -; d_call: -; j_call: TRBJ1-2; v_call: TRBV29-1; cdr3_aa: CSVEDPTGGVAYGYTF; cdr3_nt: TGCAGCGTTGAAGATCCTACAGGAGGAGTTGCCTATGGCTACACCTTC
clone_size: -; d_call: -; j_call: TRBJ2-1; v_call: TRBV7-2; cdr3_aa: CASSLLRINEQFF; cdr3_nt: TGTGCCAGCAGCTTACTCCGGATCAATGAGCAGTTCTTC
clone_size: -; d_call: -; j_call: TRBJ2-3; v_call: TRBV14; cdr3_aa: CASSQGWGTADTQYF; cdr3_nt: TGTGCCAGCAGCCAAGGATGGGGGACGGCAGATACGCAGTATTTT
clone_size: -; d_call: -; j_call: TRBJ1-2; v_call: TRBV5-6; cdr3_aa: CASSRALRGYGYTF; cdr3_nt: TGTGCCAGCAGCCGGGCCCTTCGGGGCTATGGCTACACCTTC